A single sample is the source of the 30 T cell receptor beta chains below, sequenced in a study of cytomegalovirus exposure and HLA in healthy donors. 60 Vbeta and 13 Jbeta primers were used in PCR. Method: immunoSEQ multiplex PCR; TCRdb's copy keeps in-frame clones and lacks some. In the table there are about 160,000 clones, approximately 80% of which are singletons. Material: PBMCs. The source of these receptors is a male donor in good health and CMV-seropositive.

The rearrangement joins TRBV27 to TRBJ1-2, with a tentative D call TRBD1 (6 bases). The ends were cut back, 0 bases at V and 10 bases at J, with 15 bases in the middle. The CDR3 sequence is 14 residues long. Germline assignment: CDR1 MNHEY and CDR2 SMNVEV (reference sequence). The CDR3 reads CASSLSLVGAPYTF. DNA of the CDR3: TGTGCCAGCAGTTTATCGTTGGTGGGGGCGCCCTACACCTTC.

This clone was seen only a few times. The genes are TRBV5-1 and TRBJ2-7, with 14 bases identical to TRBD2. Germline lookup yields CDR1 SGHRS and CDR2 YFSETQ. V was pared by 3 bases and J by 3 bases, with 5 bases of the junction left unmatched. The CDR3 extends over 16 amino acids. The CDR3 DNA sequence: TGCGCCAGCAGCTCCGGGACTAGCGGGAGACTCTACGAGCAGTACTTC. This codes for CASSSGTSGRLYEQYF.

The V gene is TRBV5-1, the J gene TRBJ2-2; 9 nucleotides align to TRBD1. This CDR3 region has 14 residues. The V gene end was trimmed by 6 bases and the J gene end by 5 bases; junction bases not matched to a gene: 5. CDR1 and CDR2 from the germline V gene are SGHRS and YFSETQ. This chain's CDR3 is CASTPGQGTGELFF. CDR3 in DNA: TGCGCCAGCACCCCGGGACAGGGAACCGGGGAGCTGTTTTTT.

J is TRBJ2-1 and V is TRBV7-2, with 12 bases that match TRBD2. Looked up from germline, CDR1 is SGHTA and CDR2 is FQGNSA. This CDR3 region has 15 residues. V lost 5 bases to trimming and J lost 9 bases; unmatched junction nucleotides: 8. The CDR3 nucleotides read TGTGCCAGCAGCCCGAGGACTAGCGGGAAGGGTGAGCAGTTCTTC. This translates into CASSPRTSGKGEQFF.

This clone was detected once. This chain uses TRBV14 with TRBJ2-7; 10 bases are a match to TRBD1. The CDR3 loop spans 14 amino acids. Trimming at V came to 4 bases and at J to 5 bases, leaving 5 bases not matched to a gene. The germline gives CDR1 SGHDN, CDR2 FVKESK. This CDR3 reads CASSRDRGSDEQYF. DNA of the CDR3: TGTGCCAGCAGCCGGGACAGGGGTTCGGACGAGCAGTACTTC.

The V and J genes are TRBV7-9 and TRBJ2-7; tentative D call: TRBD1 (6 bases). Trimming removed 4 bases at V and 2 bases at J, with 12 bases between. CDR1 and CDR2 from the germline V gene are SEHNR and FQNEAQ (reference sequence). CDR3 length equals 14 residues. In nucleotides, the CDR3 is TGTGCCAGCAGCTGGACCGGGACAACCTACGAGCAGTACTTC. Amino acid sequence: CASSWTGTTYEQYF.

This clone was detected only once. The chain links TRBV9 to TRBJ2-1; TRBD2 matches 12 bases. Per germline, CDR1 SGDLS and CDR2 YYNGEE. The J segment lost 2 bases and the V segment lost 3 bases, leaving 3 bases of the junction unmatched. There are 16 residues in the CDR3. CDR3 sequence reads: CASSEGTSGPYNEQFF. The CDR3 region has the DNA TGTGCCAGCAGCGAGGGGACTAGCGGGCCCTACAATGAGCAGTTCTTC.

This chain connects TRBV9 to TRBJ2-1, with 8 bases fitting TRBD2. Germline CDR1 SGDLS, CDR2 YYNGEE. Unmatched junction bases numbered 6, after V lost 0 bases and J lost 7 bases. This CDR3 has 15 amino acids. The CDR3 sequence is CASSVEGLARNEQFF. CDR3 bases: TGTGCCAGCAGCGTAGAAGGACTAGCAAGAAATGAGCAGTTCTTC.

This chain connects TRBV18 to TRBJ1-1; D not resolved. This CDR3 region has 15 residues. V lost 1 base, J lost 4 bases, and 13 bases lay in between. From germline, CDR1 is KGHSH and CDR2 LQKENI. The CDR3 DNA is TGTGCCAGCTCACCACGGGAGGGCACTACCACTGAAGCTTTCTTT. This codes for CASSPREGTTTEAFF. The variable domain in full, completed from reference TRBV18 and TRBJ1-1, reads NAGVMQNPRHLVRRRGQEARLRCSPMKGHSHVYWYRQLPEEGLKFMVYLQKENIIDESGMPKERFSAEFPKEGPSILRIQQVVRGDSAAYFCASSPREGTTTEAFFGQGTRLTVV.

The V and J genes are TRBV6-6 and TRBJ2-7; D not resolved. The CDR3 contains 12 residues. Germline V gene lookup returns CDR1 MNHNY and CDR2 SVGAGI (reference sequence). With 2 bases removed from V and 6 bases from J, the gap between germline ends came to 8 bases. The chain's CDR3 is CASSYPRVEQYF. The CDR3 DNA sequence: TGTGCCAGCAGTTACCCAAGAGTCGAGCAGTACTTC.

The rearrangement joins TRBV29-1 to TRBJ1-1; no clear D. Deletions cut 4 bases from V and 1 base from J, with 13 bases between. CDR1 is SQVTM and CDR2 is ANQGSEA in the germline V gene. The length of the CDR3 is 14 residues. CDR3 coding DNA: TGCAGCGTTGGATTGGCCAACACGAACACTGAAGCTTTCTTT. Its translation is CSVGLANTNTEAFF. Full variable domain (rest looked up from reference TRBV29-1 and TRBJ1-1): SAVISQKPSRDICQRGTSLTIQCQVDSQVTMMFWYRQQPGQSLTLIATANQGSEATYESGFVIDKFPISRPNLTFSTLTVSNMSPEDSSIYLCSVGLANTNTEAFFGQGTRLTVV.

The chain employs TRBV14 and TRBJ2-7; D not resolved. This CDR3 contains 15 residues. Germline loops: CDR1 SGHDN, CDR2 FVKESK. The germline V and J ends were trimmed by 4 bases and 3 bases, with 16 bases remaining between them. In DNA form, the CDR3 reads TGTGCCAGCAGCCCTGGTTTTGCAGGTGTCTACGAGCAGTACTTC. Its protein is CASSPGFAGVYEQYF. The full variable domain, rest sourced from reference TRBV14 and TRBJ2-7, is EAGVTQFPSHSVIEKGQTVTLRCDPISGHDNLYWYRRVMGKEIKFLLHFVKESKQDESGMPNNRFLAERTGGTYSTLKVQPAELEDSGVYFCASSPGFAGVYEQYFGPGTRLTVT.

The chain joins TRBV28 to TRBJ1-2; unclear D gene. The CDR3 is 12 residues long. Germline CDR1 reads MDHEN; CDR2 reads SYDVKM. The V end lost 5 bases, the J end lost 5 bases, and 9 bases lay between the germline ends. Here the CDR3 DNA reads TGTGCCAGCAGTCCCGACTTATATGGCTACACCTTC. Its translation: CASSPDLYGYTF.

This clone was observed a few times. The rearrangement links TRBV11-3 to TRBJ2-7; 9 bases agree with TRBD2. Per germline, CDR1 SGHNT and CDR2 YENEEA. CDR3 length: 13 amino acids. The trim removed 4 bases at V and 6 bases at J, leaving 4 bases unmatched. The CDR3 protein is CASSSQAGGEQYF. The CDR3, as DNA: TGTGCCAGCAGCTCCCAAGCGGGAGGCGAGCAGTACTTC.

The genes are TRBV4-3 and TRBJ2-1, with TRBD1 matching 7 bases. The junction had 4 bases not matched to a gene; V was cut back by 1 base and J by 7 bases. This CDR3 contains 14 residues. Germline CDR1 reads LGHNA; CDR2 reads YSLEER. The CDR3 region has the DNA TGCGCCAGCAGCCAAGGGGGGACAGATAATGAGCAGTTCTTC. Translation gives CASSQGGTDNEQFF.

The chain recombines TRBV10-3 with TRBJ1-2; 7 bases line up with TRBD1. Germline trimming cut 3 bases from V and 7 bases from J; bases unmatched to any gene: 17. This CDR3 region has 17 residues. CDR1 ENHRY and CDR2 SYGVKD come from the germline V gene. In nucleotides, the CDR3 is TGTGCCATCAGTGACAAAGTCCGCCTTGACAGGGAGGTTGGCTACACCTTC. This gives the protein CAISDKVRLDREVGYTF.

This sequence joins TRBV12-5 and TRBJ2-1; TRBD2 aligns across 8 bases. The CDR3 is 15 amino acids. Losses at the gene ends were 1 base for V and 7 bases for J; bases not matched to a gene: 6. Per the germline V gene, CDR1 is LGHNT and CDR2 is FRNRAP. CDR3 DNA sequence: TGTGCTAGTGGTTTGGAGGCGGGACTAGGTAATGAGCAGTTCTTC. Its protein is CASGLEAGLGNEQFF.

This chain connects TRBV28 to TRBJ2-7; D is undetermined. The CDR3 contains 12 residues. Trimming removed 6 bases at V and 3 bases at J, with 9 bases between. Germline CDR1 and CDR2: MDHEN and SYDVKM. CDR3 in amino acids: CASSRRLYEQYF. The CDR3 region has the DNA TGTGCCAGCAGCCGGAGACTCTACGAGCAGTACTTC. The complete variable domain, with remaining parts taken from reference TRBV28 and TRBJ2-7, reads DVKVTQSSRYLVKRTGEKVFLECVQDMDHENMFWYRQDPGLGLRLIYFSYDVKMKEKGDIPEGYSVSREKKERFSLILESASTNQTSMYLCASSRRLYEQYFGPGTRLTVT.

The chain recombines TRBV27 with TRBJ1-1, with D perhaps TRBD1 (5 bases). Trimming pared 3 bases from V and 9 bases from J, leaving 20 bases between. The CDR3 sequence is 15 residues long. Germline lookup yields CDR1 MNHEY and CDR2 SMNVEV (reference sequence). The CDR3 sequence is CASSFLPGTGDQAFF. DNA of the CDR3: TGTGCCAGCAGTTTTCTGCCCGGGACGGGAGATCAAGCTTTCTTT.

The rearrangement uses TRBV4-1 and TRBJ2-1, with 13 bases identical to TRBD2. Trimming at V came to 3 bases and at J to 7 bases, leaving 9 bases not matched to a gene. Germline values: CDR1 MGHRA, CDR2 YSYEKL. CDR3 length equals 17 residues. CDR3 bases: TGCGCCAGCAGCCACACTAGCGGGAGGGGAGTTGGGAATGAGCAGTTCTTC. Translating it yields CASSHTSGRGVGNEQFF.

This clone was counted only a few times. V usage is TRBV5-1 and J usage is TRBJ2-7; D is undetermined. With 5 bases removed from V and 5 bases from J, the gap between germline ends came to 14 bases. Germline V lookup: CDR1 SGHRS, CDR2 YFSETQ. This CDR3 is built from 13 residues. CDR3 sequence (DNA): TGCGCCAGCAGAGAGGTAGCACGCGACGAGCAGTACTTC. Translation: CASREVARDEQYF.

Details on this clone: At one boundary the junction diverges from the germline segment, which might be a read error. The chain joins TRBV7-9 to TRBJ2-1, with D unclear. CDR3 length: 13 residues. The germline V gene has CDR1 SEHNR and CDR2 FQNEAQ (reference sequence). The CDR3 loop is CSSSPSLTPKQFF. The CDR3 bases are TGTTCCAGCAGCCCCTCATTGACACCCAAGCAGTTCTTC.

The V gene is TRBV19, the J gene TRBJ2-3; 11 nucleotides agree with TRBD1. V was pared by 6 bases and J by 3 bases, with 8 bases of the junction left unmatched. The germline V gene encodes CDR1 LNHDA and CDR2 SQIVND (reference sequence). The length of the CDR3 is 16 residues. The CDR3 DNA reads TGTGCCAGTAGCCCCATTAGGGACAGGGGGACAGATACGCAGTATTTT. Protein product: CASSPIRDRGTDTQYF.

This chain links TRBV23-1 with TRBJ1-3; D is possibly TRBD1 (5 bases). TRBV23-1 is an ORF; its function is uncertain. CDR3 length: 13 amino acids. The V and J ends lost 11 bases and 0 bases respectively, with 11 bases between them. This chain's CDR3 is CAFPRGSGNTIYF. The DNA for the CDR3 is TGCGCCTTCCCTAGGGGCTCTGGAAACACCATATATTTT.

The chain uses TRBV7-6 and TRBJ1-1, with a weak D call TRBD1 (5 bases). Per germline, CDR1 SGHVS and CDR2 FNYEAQ. Between the trimmed V and J ends, which lost 0 bases and 6 bases, there was a span of 8 bases. The CDR3 covers 13 residues. In nucleotides, the CDR3 is TGTGCCAGCAGCTTAGCCGGGGGGTCTGAAGCTTTCTTT. Translating gives CASSLAGGSEAFF.

The chain uses TRBV18 and TRBJ2-5; 7 bases fit TRBD1. CDR1 is KGHSH, CDR2 LQKENI, per germline. The CDR3 is 14 residues long. The trim removed 2 bases at V and 5 bases at J, leaving 5 bases unmatched. The CDR3 protein is CASSPTQGEETQYF. In nucleotides, the CDR3 is TGTGCCAGCTCACCAACGCAGGGGGAGGAGACCCAGTACTTC. The full variable domain, with the rest looked up from reference TRBV18 and TRBJ2-5, is NAGVMQNPRHLVRRRGQEARLRCSPMKGHSHVYWYRQLPEEGLKFMVYLQKENIIDESGMPKERFSAEFPKEGPSILRIQQVVRGDSAAYFCASSPTQGEETQYFGPGTRLLVL.

This sequence joins TRBV5-1 and TRBJ2-1, with 8 nucleotides matching TRBD2. CDR3 length: 15 amino acids. Losses at the gene ends were 4 bases for V and 0 bases for J; bases not matched to a gene: 3. The germline CDR1 and CDR2 sequences are SGHRS and YFSETQ. CDR3 loop: CASSDSGSSYNEQFF. In nucleotides, the CDR3 is TGCGCCAGCAGCGACAGCGGGAGCTCCTACAATGAGCAGTTCTTC.

This chain links TRBV11-3 with TRBJ2-2; no definite D call. CDR3 length: 15 amino acids. From germline, CDR1 is SGHNT and CDR2 YENEEA. The V and J ends lost 5 bases and 0 bases respectively, with 10 bases between them. CDR3 sequence reads: CASSPPPTNTGELFF. CDR3 in DNA: TGTGCCAGCAGCCCCCCACCTACGAACACCGGGGAGCTGTTTTTT.

The chain has TRBV28 and TRBJ1-2; D may be TRBD1 (6 bases). CDR1 and CDR2 from the germline V gene are MDHEN and SYDVKM. The CDR3 spans 14 residues. Trimming pared 2 bases from V and 8 bases from J, leaving 15 bases between. CDR3 loop: CASSLAGTNGGYTF. CDR3 nucleotide sequence: TGTGCCAGCAGTTTAGCCGGGACAAACGGGGGCTACACCTTC.

The chain has TRBV5-1 and TRBJ2-2; unclear D gene. CDR1 and CDR2 from the germline V gene are SGHRS and YFSETQ. Deletions cut 0 bases from V and 4 bases from J, with 7 bases between. The CDR3 sequence is 14 residues long. The CDR3: CASSLALATGELFF. CDR3 DNA: TGCGCCAGCAGCTTGGCCCTGGCCACCGGGGAGCTGTTTTTT.